The clone carrying this TCR beta chain was recorded only once. Per germline, CDR1 LGHDT and CDR2 YNNKEL (reference sequence). The CDR3 has 17 amino acids. With 5 bases clipped from V and 4 bases from J, the junction kept 12 bases outside the gene matches. This specimen comes from a study of blood T cell repertoires in COVID-19. Background on the study: Sites across the United States, Italy and Spain contributed samples from acute and convalescent COVID-19.

Sequencing used immunoSEQ multiplex PCR; TCRdb keeps in-frame clones, though not all of them. The table has 190,000 or so clones, around nine tenths seen once. The TCR originated in a middle-aged man with active or convalescent COVID-19. Input material: peripheral blood. The chain joins TRBV3-1 (or the pseudogene TRBV3-2) to TRBJ2-2; 8 nucleotides align to TRBD2. The CDR3 bases are TGTGCCAGCAGCTCCCGGGGGAGCGGGGGTAGCACCGGGGAGCTGTTTTTT. This translates into CASSSRGSGGSTGELFF.